Given below is one TCR beta chain in context. Per germline, CDR1 SNHLY and CDR2 FYNNEI. The CDR3 length is 13 residues. V lost 8 bases, J lost 8 bases, and 8 bases stayed unmatched. These data come from a study of blood T cell repertoires in COVID-19. Background on the study: Italy, Spain and the United States were the sources of the convalescent and acute COVID-19 samples.

Some clones are missing from TCRdb's copy, which holds only in-frame ones; the method was immunoSEQ multiplex PCR. The profile covers about 160,000 clones, with 70% to 90% appearing a single time and around 9.9% taken by the ten largest. This clonotype originated in a human donor in a cohort sampled during active COVID-19. The rearrangement links TRBV2 to TRBJ1-2; 10 bases are shared with TRBD1. The sequencing sample was made of peripheral blood. The CDR3 DNA sequence: TGTGCCAGCCGCCGGGACAGGGGTGGCGGCTACACCTTC. It translates to CASRRDRGGGYTF.